Presented here are 27 T cell receptor beta chains from one specimen sequenced in a study of CD8 T cells in Susac syndrome. After extraction with the RNeasy kit, about 0.45 to 1 ug of the RNA was reverse transcribed using random hexamers. TCRdb analysed the immunoSEQ multiplex PCR reads with MiXCR anew, one entry per CDR3 protein. The data contain a few hundred thousand distinct CDR3 sequences, more than 80% of them singletons. Sequencing was carried out using CD8+ T cells from PBMCs. The receptors derive from a human donor with multiple sclerosis.

J is TRBJ2-3 and V is TRBV27, with D possibly TRBD2 on 5 matching bases. V lost 5 bases, J lost 5 bases, and 11 bases lay in between. Germline CDR1 and CDR2: MNHEY and SMNVEV (reference sequence). This CDR3 comprises 13 residues. Here the CDR3 reads CASSIGDLDTQYF. The CDR3 DNA reads as TGTGCCAGCAGTATCGGGGATTTAGATACGCAGTATTTT.

This clonotype was recorded only once. The chain recombines TRBV28 with TRBJ2-4, with 9 bases matching TRBD1. The CDR3 loop spans 17 amino acids. Germline V gene lookup returns CDR1 MDHEN and CDR2 SYDVKM. J was trimmed by 5 bases and V by 6 bases; bases with no gene match: 14. The CDR3 DNA reads as TGTGCCAGCAGCTTCCCAGGACAGGGGAAGTTTGAAAACATTCAGTACTTC. It yields the protein CASSFPGQGKFENIQYF.

CDR3 region: CASSLPGSDTQYF. The CDR3 coding sequence is TGTGCCAGCAGTTTACCGGGATCAGATACGCAGTATTTT. The chain uses TRBV27 and TRBJ2-3; possible D gene TRBD2, 5 bases. Trimming removed 2 bases at V and 4 bases at J, with 7 bases between. The CDR3 is 13 residues long. The germline gives CDR1 MNHEY, CDR2 SMNVEV (reference sequence).

This chain links TRBV2 with TRBJ2-1; perhaps TRBD1 as D (5 bases). The CDR3 contains 11 residues. Germline CDR1 SNHLY, CDR2 FYNNEI. V gave up 7 bases and J gave up 7 bases, with 8 bases separating them. The CDR3 DNA follows: TGTGCCAGCAAGGGGCTGAATGAGCAGTTCTTC. Residues: CASKGLNEQFF.

V gene TRBV29-1 combines with J gene TRBJ2-6; D might be TRBD1 (5 bases). Germline V gene data show CDR1 as SQVTM and CDR2 as ANQGSEA. Trimming left V 1 base short and J 0 bases short, with 10 bases between. This CDR3 contains 16 residues. Here the CDR3 DNA reads TGCAGCGTTGAAGGGGGCGAGGCCTCTGGGGCCAACGTCCTGACTTTC. Translation: CSVEGGEASGANVLTF.

The chain joins TRBV27 to TRBJ2-1, with 9 bases matching TRBD1. The CDR3 contains 16 residues. The V gene's germline CDR1 is MNHEY and CDR2 SMNVEV (reference sequence). V lost 1 base to trimming and J lost 2 bases; unmatched junction nucleotides: 3. Here the CDR3 reads CASSLFHRGPYNEQFF. CDR3 coding DNA: TGTGCCAGCAGTTTATTCCACAGGGGGCCCTACAATGAGCAGTTCTTC.

The chain employs TRBV6-1 and TRBJ2-2; 12 nucleotides match TRBD2. The V gene's germline CDR1 is MNHNS and CDR2 SASEGT. The CDR3 runs to 16 residues. Losses at the gene ends were 6 bases for V and 3 bases for J; bases not matched to a gene: 5. The CDR3 DNA is TGTGCCAGCAGGGACGGACTAGCGGGACACACCGGGGAGCTGTTTTTT. It is translated as CASRDGLAGHTGELFF.

This chain links TRBV7-2 with TRBJ2-1; no reliable D call. Germline values: CDR1 SGHTA, CDR2 FQGNSA. CDR3 length: 11 amino acids. Trimming removed 6 bases from V and 10 bases from J, with 10 bases in between. CDR3 residues: CASRSVEEQFF. CDR3 nucleotides: TGTGCCAGCAGATCAGTTGAAGAGCAGTTCTTC. Based on the CDR3 plus reference TRBV7-2 and TRBJ2-1, the full variable domain is GAGVSQSPSNKVTEKGKDVELRCDPISGHTALYWYRQSLGQGLEFLIYFQGNSAPDKSGLPSDRFSAERTGGSVSTLTIQRTQQEDSAVYLCASRSVEEQFFGPGTRLTVL.

The V call is TRBV27, the J call TRBJ1-1, with D perhaps TRBD1 (6 bases). Trimming took 5 bases from V and 0 from J, leaving 13 bases between them. Germline loops: CDR1 MNHEY, CDR2 SMNVEV (reference sequence). This CDR3 spans 15 amino acids. The CDR3 region is CASSPLTGLNTEAFF. As DNA, the CDR3 is TGTGCCAGCAGTCCCTTGACAGGTTTGAACACTGAAGCTTTCTTT.

This clonotype was detected a few times. The chain employs TRBV5-4 and TRBJ2-3; 7 bases line up with TRBD2. Trimming at V came to 3 bases and at J to 5 bases, leaving 6 bases not matched to a gene. Germline lookup yields CDR1 SGHNT and CDR2 YYREEE (reference sequence). The CDR3 has 14 amino acids. CDR3 sequence: CASSWTPGGDTQYF. CDR3 DNA sequence: TGTGCCAGCAGCTGGACCCCGGGGGGAGATACGCAGTATTTT.

The chain uses TRBV7-9 and TRBJ2-5; D not resolved. Trimming removed 3 bases from V and 5 bases from J, with 10 bases in between. The CDR3 length is 13 residues. Germline V gene sequence: CDR1 SEHNR, CDR2 FQNEAQ (reference sequence). The CDR3 nucleotides read TGTGCCAGCAGCTTGCCCCAGTCGGAGACCCAGTACTTC. It is translated as CASSLPQSETQYF.

The gene calls are TRBV5-4 and TRBJ2-1, with D possibly matching TRBD2 (6 bases). The CDR3 is made up of 16 amino acids. V shed 0 bases and J shed 5 bases, with 15 bases lying between them. Looked up from germline, CDR1 is SGHNT and CDR2 is YYREEE (reference sequence). The CDR3 protein is CASSLAALAPDNEQFF. The CDR3 DNA sequence: TGTGCCAGCAGCTTGGCCGCTCTAGCGCCCGACAATGAGCAGTTCTTC.

The V and J genes are TRBV27 and TRBJ2-1; the match to TRBD2 covers 10 bases. The germline CDR1 and CDR2 sequences are MNHEY and SMNVEV (reference sequence). The CDR3 runs to 15 residues. J was trimmed by 9 bases and V by 1 base; bases with no gene match: 6. Here the CDR3 reads CASSLWSGGAPEQFF. The CDR3 region has the DNA TGTGCCAGCAGTTTATGGAGCGGGGGGGCCCCTGAGCAGTTCTTC.

The chain employs TRBV27 and TRBJ2-5; D is perhaps TRBD2 (6 bases). The CDR3 extends over 14 amino acids. The germline gives CDR1 MNHEY, CDR2 SMNVEV (reference sequence). V was cut by 5 bases and J by 9 bases, with 19 bases left in between. In DNA form, the CDR3 reads TGTGCCAGCAGTCCATTGACTAGGCTTTGGGCCCAGTACTTC. Translating gives CASSPLTRLWAQYF.

This clonotype was recorded a few times. The V call is TRBV7-6, the J call TRBJ2-3, with 8 bases matching TRBD2. The V segment lost 5 bases and the J segment 1 base; nucleotides outside the gene matches: 2. Germline CDR1 SGHVS, CDR2 FNYEAQ. The CDR3 contains 14 residues. The CDR3 nucleotides are TGTGCCAGCAGCCGGGGGGGAGGCACAGATACGCAGTATTTT. The encoded protein is CASSRGGGTDTQYF.

The table lists this clonotype with a few counts. The genes are TRBV29-1 and TRBJ2-7, with D tentatively TRBD1 (6 bases). The CDR3 sequence is 12 residues long. Trimming left V 4 bases short and J 0 bases short, with 7 bases between. The V gene's germline CDR1 is SQVTM and CDR2 ANQGSEA. DNA of the CDR3: TGCAGCGTTGTAGGGGGCTCCTACGAGCAGTACTTC. Translated, it gives CSVVGGSYEQYF.

This clonotype was seen a handful of times. V gene TRBV7-9 combines with J gene TRBJ1-1; no reliable D call. V was trimmed by 4 bases and J by 7 bases, leaving 10 bases between them. The CDR3 sequence is 12 residues long. The germline V gene has CDR1 SEHNR and CDR2 FQNEAQ (reference sequence). CDR3 nucleotide sequence: TGTGCCAGCAGCTCCCGGACGGTTGAAGCTTTCTTT. The encoded protein is CASSSRTVEAFF.

The chain is built from TRBV21-1 and TRBJ2-1; TRBD1 reflects the table's D call only, with no check against the DNA. TRBV21-1 is given as a pseudogene. CDR3 length equals 14 residues. CDR3 protein: CARRGQRIYNEQFF. The CDR3 DNA is TGTGCCCGCCGGGGACAAAGAATATACAATGAGCAGTTCTTC.

V usage is TRBV27 and J usage is TRBJ2-7; either TRBD1 or TRBD2 may supply D (5 bases each). Germline V gives CDR1 MNHEY, CDR2 SMNVEV (reference sequence). Between the trimmed V and J ends, which lost 8 bases and 4 bases, there was a span of 18 bases. The CDR3 contains 14 residues. The CDR3 nucleotides are TGTGCCAGCCACGGGGCAGGGAAGCTGTACGAGCAGTACTTC. It is translated as CASHGAGKLYEQYF.

The chain links TRBV11-2 to TRBJ1-4, with D possibly being TRBD1 (5 bases). The CDR3 runs to 16 residues. Germline CDR1 reads SGHAT; CDR2 reads FQNNGV. Trimming removed 1 base from V and 5 bases from J, with 14 bases in between. As DNA, the CDR3 is TGTGCCAGCAGCTTAGCTTGGGACTTGTGGAATGAAAAACTGTTTTTT. Its translation: CASSLAWDLWNEKLFF.

The V and J genes are TRBV5-1 and TRBJ1-2; D is uncertain. The germline V gene encodes CDR1 SGHRS and CDR2 YFSETQ. This CDR3 comprises 17 residues. The V end lost 1 base, the J end lost 3 bases, and 19 bases lay between the germline ends. The CDR3: CASSLPLDTTPHYGYTF. DNA of the CDR3: TGCGCCAGCAGCTTGCCCCTTGACACCACACCCCACTATGGCTACACCTTC.

The J gene is TRBJ1-1, the V gene TRBV7-9; maybe TRBD1 (5 bases). V was shortened by 4 bases and J by 0 bases, with 15 bases between the two germline ends. Germline V lookup: CDR1 SEHNR, CDR2 FQNEAQ (reference sequence). The CDR3 is 16 residues long. This CDR3 is CASSSSGTGLNTEAFF. The CDR3 nucleotides read TGTGCCAGCAGCTCCTCCGGGACTGGACTGAACACTGAAGCTTTCTTT.

In its sample, this clonotype was seen once. The rearrangement joins TRBV19 to TRBJ1-2, with unresolved D. CDR3 length equals 14 residues. Germline V gene data show CDR1 as LNHDA and CDR2 as SQIVND (reference sequence). Trimming shortened V by 3 bases and J by 4 bases, and 12 bases separated the two germline ends. CDR3 nucleotide sequence: TGTGCCAGTAGTATTGGACCGGAAAGCTATGGCTACACCTTC. Translated, it gives CASSIGPESYGYTF. Variable domain in full (rest from reference TRBV19 and TRBJ1-2): DGGITQSPKYLFRKEGQNVTLSCEQNLNHDAMYWYRQDPGQGLRLIYYSQIVNDFQKGDIAEGYSVSREKKESFPLTVTSAQKNPTAFYLCASSIGPESYGYTFGSGTRLTVV.

The V and J genes are TRBV2 and TRBJ1-1; a possible D gene is TRBD1 (6 bases). The CDR3 covers 15 residues. V was cut by 2 bases and J by 3 bases, with 13 bases left in between. Germline assignment: CDR1 SNHLY and CDR2 FYNNEI. CDR3 protein: CASSESTGWYTEAFF. CDR3 DNA: TGTGCCAGCAGTGAATCAACAGGGTGGTACACTGAAGCTTTCTTT.

In this sample, this clonotype turned up a few times. The chain recombines TRBV4-2 with TRBJ2-7; the D is unclear. Trimming pared 0 bases from V and 6 bases from J, leaving 9 bases between. Per germline, CDR1 LGHNA and CDR2 YNFKEQ. The CDR3 covers 13 residues. CDR3 sequence: CASSQDPGPEQYF. CDR3 bases: TGTGCCAGCAGCCAAGATCCGGGTCCCGAGCAGTACTTC.

J is TRBJ2-7 and V is TRBV6-1; D not certain. Trimming pared 2 bases from V and 4 bases from J, leaving 9 bases between. The CDR3 totals 13 residues. Germline V gene lookup returns CDR1 MNHNS and CDR2 SASEGT. The CDR3 DNA sequence: TGTGCCAGCAGTGAAACCCAGGTATACGAGCAGTACTTC. It yields the protein CASSETQVYEQYF.

This rearrangement joins TRBV19 to TRBJ2-1; 7 bases line up with TRBD1. V gave up 6 bases and J gave up 4 bases; unmatched junction bases: 3. The CDR3 runs 13 residues. CDR1 and CDR2 from the germline V gene are LNHDA and SQIVND (reference sequence). In DNA, the CDR3 is TGTGCCAGTAGCAACAGGGGTTACAATGAGCAGTTCTTC. Translated: CASSNRGYNEQFF.